A selection of T cell receptor beta chains follows, all from one sample in a study of blood T cell repertoires in COVID-19. Generated by immunoSEQ multiplex PCR, the TCRdb table keeps only in-frame clones and is missing some. The profile shows under 200,000 clones, 77% of them singletons. Material: peripheral blood. These receptors were collected from a man aged 65 to 79 with acute or convalescent COVID-19. CDR3s include the opening cysteine and the closing phenylalanine or tryptophan. Each record gives: D gene, clone size, J gene, V gene, CDR3 DNA, CDR3 protein. D genes are given only for firm matches. Clone size is stated in some rows and not others, as once, few, many or a class when expanded.

>TRBD2|NA|TRBJ2-2|TRBV4-1
TGCGCCAGCAGCCAAGAAGGGGCGGGGGCGAACACCGGGGAGCTGTTTTTT
CASSQEGAGANTGELFF
>NA|many|TRBJ2-7|TRBV27
TGTGCCAGCGGGAGACTAGACTACTACGAGCAGTACTTC
CASGRLDYYEQYF
>TRBD2|NA|TRBJ2-1|TRBV10-3
TGTGCCATCAGTGAGGAAGCGGGAGATAATGAGCAGTTCTTC
CAISEEAGDNEQFF
>NA|few|TRBJ1-5|TRBV6-2/TRBV6-3
TGTGCCAGCAGTTACATAGATAGCAATCAGCCCCAGCATTTT
CASSYIDSNQPQHF
>NA|NA|TRBJ1-4|TRBV6-5
TGTGCCAGCAGTTACCAGGGACTCCTCAATGAAAAACTGTTTTTT
CASSYQGLLNEKLFF
>NA|NA|TRBJ1-6|TRBV25-1
TGTGCCAGCAGTGAGCAGGCTAATAATTCACCCCTCCACTTT
CASSEQANNSPLHF
>TRBD2|NA|TRBJ2-5|TRBV28
TGTGCCAGCAGGGTAGCTAGCGGGGGGGTGACCCAGTACTTC
CASRVASGGVTQYF
>NA|NA|TRBJ1-1|TRBV9
TGTGCCAGCAGCGTAGGGATGGGGGGGAACACTGAAGCTTTCTTT
CASSVGMGGNTEAFF
>TRBD1|NA|TRBJ1-5|TRBV19
TGTGCCAGTATTAACACCGGACAGGGGGTAGGAGGCGATCAGCCCCAGCATTTT
CASINTGQGVGGDQPQHF
>NA|few|TRBJ2-2|TRBV28
TGTGCCAGCAGGTCGGGACAATCTTCCGGGGAGCTGTTTTTT
CASRSGQSSGELFF
>NA|NA|TRBJ1-1|TRBV27
TGTGCCAGCAGTTTATTTGGCAGGGGAAACACTGAAGCTTTCTTT
CASSLFGRGNTEAFF
>TRBD1|NA|TRBJ1-2|TRBV5-1
TGCGCCAGCAGCCCCCAGGGCCCGACAGGGGATGGCTACACCTTC
CASSPQGPTGDGYTF
>TRBD1|NA|TRBJ1-1|TRBV5-1
TGCGCCAGCAGTTCACAGGGGGCTGCGAGCACTGAAGCTTTCTTT
CASSSQGAASTEAFF
>TRBD2|NA|TRBJ2-5|TRBV7-2
TGTGCCAGCAGCTCCAACTTAGCGGGGGTAGAGACCCAGTACTTC
CASSSNLAGVETQYF
>TRBD1|NA|TRBJ1-4|TRBV7-9
TGTGCCAGCAGCGAACCCCCGGGACAGGGCTCAACTAATGAAAAACTGTTTTTT
CASSEPPGQGSTNEKLFF
>NA|NA|TRBJ1-1|TRBV6-5
TGTGCCAGCAGTACCGAGACAGGGAACACTGAAGCTTTCTTT
CASSTETGNTEAFF
>TRBD1|NA|TRBJ2-7|TRBV7-6
TGTGCCAGCAGCGGGGGGATGGGACAGGGGGCTTACGAGCAGTACTTC
CASSGGMGQGAYEQYF
>NA|NA|TRBJ1-5|TRBV20-1
TGCAGTGCTAGTTTACAGGGCTCTAGCAATCAGCCCCAGCATTTT
CSASLQGSSNQPQHF
>NA|NA|TRBJ2-3|TRBV24-1
TGTGCCACCGGAGACAGCCGAAGCACAGATACGCAGTATTTT
CATGDSRSTDTQYF
>TRBD1|NA|TRBJ1-6|TRBV10-3
TGTGCCATCAGACTGGCCGGGACAGAGACCTCACCCCTCCACTTT
CAIRLAGTETSPLHF
>TRBD2|NA|TRBJ2-1|TRBV6-5
TGTGCCAGCAGTCGCGGGGGGGCTGAGCAGTTCTTC
CASSRGGAEQFF
>NA|NA|TRBJ2-7|TRBV14
TGTGCCAGCAGCCAAGAAACAGGGAGCTCCTACGAGCAGTACTTC
CASSQETGSSYEQYF
>NA|NA|TRBJ1-3|TRBV11-2
TGTGCCAGCAGCTTAGATCCGGGCAGGGGCAAATATTTT
CASSLDPGRGKYF
>NA|NA|TRBJ1-1|TRBV5-1
TGCGCCAGCAGCCCGACAGCCAGGAACACTGAAGCTTTCTTT
CASSPTARNTEAFF
>NA|once|TRBJ1-1|TRBV7-8
TGTGCCAGCAGCCCACCCGGCGGCAGGGCGAACACTGAAGCTTTCTTT
CASSPPGGRANTEAFF
>NA|NA|TRBJ1-5|TRBV7-9
TGTGCCAGCAGCGATATGATAGACAATCAGCCCCAGCATTTT
CASSDMIDNQPQHF
>NA|NA|TRBJ1-2|TRBV4-1
TGCGCCAGCAGCCAAGTTACAGGCTTCTATGGCTACACCTTC
CASSQVTGFYGYTF
>NA|NA|TRBJ2-7|TRBV19
TGTGCCAGTAGTATCGGGACTGGATCCTACGAGCAGTACTTC
CASSIGTGSYEQYF